This T cell receptor (beta chain) was recovered during a study of blood T cell repertoires in COVID-19. The overall study: There were acute and convalescent COVID-19 samples, and they came from the United States, Italy and Spain.

The CDR3 has 15 amino acids. Trimming took 6 bases from V and 1 from J, leaving 15 bases between them. Germline CDR1 and CDR2: SGHAT and FQDESV (reference sequence). Original processing methods: Amplification with reference gene primers provided the estimates of nucleated cell counts. Measured with immunoSEQ multiplex PCR; TCRdb has only the in-frame clones, and not every one. The V and J calls and clone size come from that table; D and trimming were worked out from the DNA. Counted here are under 75,000 clones, roughly 92% occurring once; the ten biggest clones make up roughly 4.5%. This receptor was identified in a man between 50 and 59 years old with active COVID-19. The source material was peripheral blood. This rearrangement joins TRBV11-1 to TRBJ1-1; the D is unclear. This CDR3 reads CASSPNLGGNTEAFF. CDR3 in DNA: TGTGCCAGCAGTCCAAATCTAGGCGGGAACACTGAAGCTTTCTTT.